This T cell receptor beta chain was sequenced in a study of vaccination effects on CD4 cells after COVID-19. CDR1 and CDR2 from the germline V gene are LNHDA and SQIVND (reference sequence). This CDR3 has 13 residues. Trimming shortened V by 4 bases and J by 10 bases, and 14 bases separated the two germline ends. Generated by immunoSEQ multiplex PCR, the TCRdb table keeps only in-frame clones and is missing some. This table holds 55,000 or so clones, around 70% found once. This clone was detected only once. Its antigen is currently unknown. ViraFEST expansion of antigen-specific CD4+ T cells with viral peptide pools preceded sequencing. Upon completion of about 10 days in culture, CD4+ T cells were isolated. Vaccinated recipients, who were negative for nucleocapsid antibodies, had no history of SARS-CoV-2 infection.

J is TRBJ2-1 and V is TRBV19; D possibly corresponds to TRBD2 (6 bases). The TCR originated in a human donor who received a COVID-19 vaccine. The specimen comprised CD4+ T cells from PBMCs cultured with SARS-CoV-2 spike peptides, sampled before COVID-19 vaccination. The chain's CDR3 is CASSNGRSGEQFF. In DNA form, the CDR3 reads TGTGCCAGTAGTAACGGCCGGAGCGGGGAGCAGTTCTTC.